This T cell receptor (beta chain) emerged from a study of shared clonotypes between healthy human individuals. Study results and caveats: Tissues were not sampled, only blood, and their repertoires likely differ.

The V gene's germline CDR1 is LNHDA and CDR2 SQIVND (reference sequence). V gave up 3 bases and J gave up 8 bases; unmatched junction bases: 6. This CDR3 comprises 14 residues. Sequencing was performed with immunoSEQ multiplex PCR; in TCRdb, only in-frame clones are kept and a portion is missing. The sample comprises about 2.4 million clones, over 85% of which are singletons, and approximately 0.36% rests with the top ten. Regarding this clone: Its cognate antigen is unknown.

J is TRBJ2-1 and V is TRBV19; 8 bases align to TRBD2. The sequence was obtained from a man younger than 35 in good health. Some clones in this sample may be carry-over from other donors' samples. The sequenced material came from naive CD4+ T cells from PBMCs. Sample subset: CD45RA+ positively selected. CDR3 nucleotide sequence: TGTGCCAGTAGTATGCGAGCTAGCGGGCATGAGCAGTTCTTC. Translation gives CASSMRASGHEQFF.